The 21 T cell receptor beta chains below were found in one sample sequenced in a study of lymphopenia after photon versus proton radiotherapy. TCRdb's table, derived via immunoSEQ multiplex PCR, lists solely in-frame clones and lacks some. The sample shows 150,000 or so clones, roughly nine tenths of them seen only once. The sample consisted of peripheral blood, taken from a patient treated with photon-based radiotherapy. The origin of the receptors is a man over 45 with gastric cancer.

This chain connects TRBV11-3 to TRBJ2-3; D may correspond to TRBD1 or TRBD2 (5 bases each). Germline V gene sequence: CDR1 SGHNT, CDR2 YENEEA. V gave up 5 bases and J gave up 0 bases, with 18 bases separating them. The CDR3 is 17 amino acids. The CDR3 reads CASSGAGTLYSTDTQYF. DNA of the CDR3: TGTGCCAGCAGCGGAGCCGGGACGCTTTATAGCACAGATACGCAGTATTTT.

The CDR3 protein is CASSFSVRGEQYF. DNA of the CDR3: TGTGCCAGCAGCTTCAGCGTGCGGGGGGAGCAGTACTTC. The chain joins TRBV7-2 to TRBJ2-7, with 7 nucleotides matching TRBD2. Germline CDR1 is SGHTA and CDR2 is FQGNSA. The V and J ends lost 3 bases and 7 bases, in that order; junction bases with no gene match: 6. The CDR3 consists of 13 residues.

CDR3 residues: CAISPDSYEKLFF. In nucleotides, the CDR3 is TGTGCCATCAGCCCCGACAGCTATGAAAAACTGTTTTTT. The chain couples TRBV10-3 to TRBJ1-4; perhaps TRBD1 as D (5 bases). V gave up 6 bases and J gave up 6 bases, with 11 bases separating them. Looked up from germline, CDR1 is ENHRY and CDR2 is SYGVKD. The CDR3 runs to 13 residues.

The V call is TRBV27, the J call TRBJ1-5; no reliable D call. The CDR3 runs to 13 residues. The germline V gene has CDR1 MNHEY and CDR2 SMNVEV (reference sequence). V was shortened by 3 bases and J by 3 bases, with 6 bases between the two germline ends. CDR3 bases: TGTGCCAGCAGTTTGGGCCCCAATCAGCCCCAGCATTTT. This translates into CASSLGPNQPQHF.

The CDR3 DNA follows: TGTGCCAGCTCACTCACCAAGAGGGGGAGCAATCAGCCCCAGCATTTT. Protein: CASSLTKRGSNQPQHF. The V call is TRBV18, the J call TRBJ1-5; D might be TRBD1 (6 bases). V was clipped by 4 bases and J by 1 base, with 14 bases between them. CDR3 length: 16 residues. Germline CDR1 is KGHSH and CDR2 is LQKENI.

The rearrangement joins TRBV29-1 to TRBJ1-1; D not certain. The germline V gene encodes CDR1 SQVTM and CDR2 ANQGSEA. The CDR3 runs 12 residues. Trimming stripped 5 bases from V and 0 bases from J, with 7 bases between. This CDR3 is CSVHSLNTEAFF. CDR3 coding DNA: TGCAGCGTTCACTCCTTGAACACTGAAGCTTTCTTT. Supplemented by reference TRBV29-1 and TRBJ1-1, the full variable domain reads SAVISQKPSRDICQRGTSLTIQCQVDSQVTMMFWYRQQPGQSLTLIATANQGSEATYESGFVIDKFPISRPNLTFSTLTVSNMSPEDSSIYLCSVHSLNTEAFFGQGTRLTVV.

This chain uses TRBV2 with TRBJ1-5; TRBD1 matches at 8 bases. V shed 7 bases, J shed 4 bases, and the junction held 6 bases outside the gene matches. The CDR3 has 14 residues. CDR1 is SNHLY and CDR2 is FYNNEI in the germline V gene. The CDR3 DNA sequence: TGTGCCAGCACTTGGGACAGGCGGAATCAGCCCCAGCATTTT. It yields the protein CASTWDRRNQPQHF.

This sequence joins TRBV7-6 and TRBJ2-1, with 7 bases matching TRBD2. The CDR3 is made up of 15 amino acids. The ends lost 5 bases at V and 8 bases at J; junction bases unmatched: 12. Germline assignment: CDR1 SGHVS and CDR2 FNYEAQ. The DNA for the CDR3 is TGTGCCAGCAGCCGGGGGGTAACCCAATCTGATGAGCAGTTCTTC. Its protein is CASSRGVTQSDEQFF.

V gene TRBV28 combines with J gene TRBJ2-7; the match to TRBD1 covers 12 bases. The CDR3 length is 13 residues. V gave up 7 bases and J gave up 6 bases; unmatched junction bases: 4. Germline lookup yields CDR1 MDHEN and CDR2 SYDVKM. The CDR3 DNA is TGTGCCAGCACCGGGACAGGGGGCTCCGAGCAGTACTTC. It translates to CASTGTGGSEQYF.

The V and J genes are TRBV5-1 and TRBJ1-4; D perhaps matches TRBD1 (5 bases). The CDR3 is made up of 14 amino acids. Trimming left V 6 bases short and J 5 bases short, with 14 bases between. Germline CDR1 and CDR2: SGHRS and YFSETQ. The CDR3 reads CASTPGAGNEKLFF. The CDR3 nucleotides read TGCGCCAGCACCCCCGGAGCAGGGAATGAAAAACTGTTTTTT.

V is TRBV7-8 and J is TRBJ1-1, with D unclear. Trimming pared 0 bases from V and 1 base from J, leaving 12 bases between. Germline V gives CDR1 SGHVS, CDR2 FQNEAQ. The CDR3 has 16 amino acids. The CDR3 region has the DNA TGTGCCAGCAGCTTAGCCCCCGGGCGGACGAACACTGAAGCTTTCTTT. Protein: CASSLAPGRTNTEAFF.

The chain combines TRBV9 with TRBJ2-5, with TRBD1 identical over 8 bases. V lost 0 bases and J lost 1; bases outside the gene matches: 5. CDR3 length: 16 amino acids. Germline assignment: CDR1 SGDLS and CDR2 YYNGEE. CDR3 sequence (DNA): TGTGCCAGCAGCGTAGATCAGGGGGCGTCCCAAGAGACCCAGTACTTC. The encoded protein is CASSVDQGASQETQYF.

The J gene is TRBJ1-2, the V gene TRBV25-1; D not resolved. The CDR3 covers 14 residues. The germline V gene has CDR1 MGHDK and CDR2 SYGVNS. Deletions cut 2 bases from V and 7 bases from J, with 14 bases between. CDR3 in amino acids: CASSEGVGSAGYTF. In DNA form, the CDR3 reads TGTGCCAGCAGTGAAGGGGTGGGCTCGGCTGGCTACACCTTC.

V gene TRBV25-1 combines with J gene TRBJ2-1, with 8 bases matching TRBD2. Germline V CDR1 and CDR2: MGHDK, SYGVNS. The CDR3 covers 13 residues. Unmatched junction bases numbered 12, after V lost 5 bases and J lost 15 bases. The CDR3 sequence is CASSLPAGTSRFF. CDR3 bases: TGTGCCAGCAGTCTCCCAGCCGGGACTAGTAGGTTCTTC.

Only a few counts were recorded for this clone. The chain has TRBV15 and TRBJ2-5, with D unresolved. The CDR3 is made up of 14 amino acids. Per germline, CDR1 LNHNV and CDR2 YYDKDF (reference sequence). The V end was cut by 0 bases, the J end by 4 bases, with 9 bases between. As DNA, the CDR3 is TGTGCCACCAGCAGAGATTACTCAATAGAGACCCAGTACTTC. Translated, it gives CATSRDYSIETQYF.

The chain combines TRBV4-1 with TRBJ2-5, with D unclear. CDR1 and CDR2 (germline): MGHRA, YSYEKL. Trimming removed 1 base at V and 5 bases at J, with 11 bases between. The CDR3 totals 14 residues. The CDR3 region is CASSQVTAGETQYF. CDR3 nucleotides: TGCGCCAGCAGCCAAGTGACCGCCGGGGAGACCCAGTACTTC.

This chain joins TRBV7-7 and TRBJ2-3, with D possibly called TRBD1 or TRBD2 (5 bases each). V lost 5 bases and J lost 0, with 12 bases in between. Germline V lookup: CDR1 SSHAT, CDR2 FNYEAQ (reference sequence). This CDR3 has 15 amino acids. DNA of the CDR3: TGTGCCAGCAGCCACCGGGACCCTAGCACAGATACGCAGTATTTT. Translated, it gives CASSHRDPSTDTQYF.

The CDR3 loop is CASSLRLAAEQFF. CDR3 nucleotides: TGTGCCAGCAGCCTCAGACTAGCGGCCGAGCAGTTCTTC. This chain uses TRBV28 with TRBJ2-1; the match to TRBD2 covers 9 bases. The J segment lost 10 bases and the V segment lost 6 bases, leaving 7 bases of the junction unmatched. The CDR3 is 13 amino acids. Germline CDR1 is MDHEN and CDR2 is SYDVKM.

This chain connects TRBV30 to TRBJ1-5; no clear D. The CDR3 is 16 residues long. The germline V gene has CDR1 GTSNPN and CDR2 SVGIG (reference sequence). Trimming took 2 bases from V and 0 from J, leaving 14 bases between them. Written as DNA, the CDR3 is TGTGCCTGGAGTCCCCTCGGGCGAGATAGCAATCAGCCCCAGCATTTT. Translation gives CAWSPLGRDSNQPQHF.

This clone was found once. V is TRBV30 and J is TRBJ2-7; 11 positions match TRBD1. This CDR3 has 14 amino acids. From germline, CDR1 is GTSNPN and CDR2 SVGIG (reference sequence). V lost 4 bases, J lost 3 bases, and 5 bases stayed unmatched. This CDR3 reads CAWTGDRGVYEQYF. CDR3 coding DNA: TGTGCCTGGACCGGGGACAGGGGGGTCTACGAGCAGTACTTC.

The J gene is TRBJ2-7, the V gene TRBV6-5, with TRBD1 matching over 11 bases. Germline V gene lookup returns CDR1 MNHEY and CDR2 SVGAGI. With 6 bases clipped from V and 2 bases from J, the junction kept 6 bases outside the gene matches. CDR3 length: 15 amino acids. The CDR3 loop is CASSRGGQGAYEQYF. The CDR3 coding sequence is TGTGCCAGCAGCCGGGGGGGACAGGGGGCCTACGAGCAGTACTTC.